These T cell receptor beta chains were read from a single sample in a study of glioma-infiltrating T cells. Each CDR3 protein is one row after TCRdb ran MiXCR on the multiplex PCR reads. The table has under 150,000 distinct CDR3 sequences, 39% seen once; the top ten hold 15% to 25%. Sequenced: glioma tissue, nonneoplastic brain tissue, or PBMCs (not recorded which). Receptor source: a human donor with low-grade glioma or glioblastoma, undergoing nonglioma brain surgery, or in good health (not recorded which). The CDR3 runs from the conserved cysteine through the conserved F or W. The D gene is left open where the match is weak. Size tells how often a clone was seen (once, few, many) or the class of an expanded clone, and some rows leave it out.

TRBV25-1,NA,NA,TRBJ1-2,CASSGGFFYTF,TGTGCCAGCAGTGGGGGTTTTTTCTACACCTTC
TRBV20-1,few,TRBD1,TRBJ1-1,CSARDLRTGSTEAFF,TGCAGTGCTAGAGATCTTAGGACAGGGAGTACTGAAGCTTTCTTT
TRBV7-9,NA,TRBD2,TRBJ2-7,CASSSGLAGNYEQYF,TGTGCCAGCAGCTCTGGACTAGCGGGGAACTACGAGCAGTACTTC
TRBV2,NA,NA,TRBJ1-1,CASIPGNMNTEAFF,TGTGCCAGCATTCCAGGGAACATGAACACTGAAGCTTTCTTT
TRBV6-5,few,NA,TRBJ2-7,CASSYSPAREQYF,TGTGCCAGCAGTTACTCTCCAGCCCGTGAGCAGTACTTC
TRBV20-1,NA,NA,TRBJ2-7,CSAREEAADSYEQYF,TGCAGTGCTAGAGAGGAAGCGGCGGACTCCTACGAGCAGTACTTC
TRBV20-1,NA,TRBD2,TRBJ2-7,CSANVLAGGSYEQYF,TGCAGTGCTAATGTACTAGCGGGAGGTTCCTACGAGCAGTACTTC
TRBV2,NA,NA,TRBJ2-1,CASHGGQLSNEQFF,TGTGCCAGCCACGGGGGTCAGCTTAGCAATGAGCAGTTCTTC
TRBV20-1,few,TRBD1,TRBJ2-7,CSATGTGSYEQYF,TGCAGTGCCACCGGGACAGGCTCGTACGAGCAGTACTTC
TRBV6-1,few,NA,TRBJ1-2,CASSEVHGYTF,TGTGCCAGCAGTGAAGTCCATGGCTACACCTTC
TRBV19,NA,TRBD2,TRBJ2-1,CASSMIEAGGRYNEQSF,TGTGCCAGTAGTATGATCGAAGCGGGGGGGCGGTACAATGAGCAGTCCTTC
TRBV4-3,NA,TRBD1,TRBJ1-1,CASSLDRVTEAFF,TGCGCCAGCAGCCTAGACAGGGTAACTGAAGCTTTCTTT
TRBV4-3,many,NA,TRBJ1-1,CASSQFWGSTEAFF,TGCGCCAGCAGCCAATTTTGGGGGAGCACTGAAGCTTTCTTT
TRBV27,many,NA,TRBJ2-1,CASSSGQYNEQFF,TGTGCCAGCAGTTCCGGACAGTACAATGAGCAGTTCTTC
TRBV27,few,NA,TRBJ2-7,CASSLWAAGSYEQYF,TGTGCCAGCAGTTTATGGGCAGCTGGTTCCTACGAGCAGTACTTC
TRBV20-1,NA,NA,TRBJ1-6,CSATWQVLGPLHF,TGCAGTGCTACCTGGCAGGTCCTGGGACCCCTCCACTTT
TRBV10-3,NA,TRBD2,TRBJ2-5,CAISESTRLAEKYF,TGTGCCATCAGTGAGTCGACTCGGCTAGCGGAAAAGTACTTC